This TCR beta chain was obtained from a study of cytomegalovirus exposure and HLA in healthy donors. Whole-study results and caveats: Differences between HLA loci emerged in a later analysis of TCR association rates, with DRB1 most and HLA-C fewest.

The PCR employed 60 Vbeta primers together with 13 Jbeta primers. TCRdb's copy holds only in-frame clones and misses some; the assay was immunoSEQ multiplex PCR. The repertoire has some 130,000 clones, 60% to 80% of them found once; the top ten carry roughly 2.7%. To note about this clone: What it binds is unknown.

The V gene's germline CDR1 is LNHNV and CDR2 YYDKDF (reference sequence). Trimming pared 1 base from V and 2 bases from J, leaving 15 bases between. This CDR3 has 16 residues. The chain couples TRBV15 to TRBJ2-7; D perhaps matches TRBD2 (5 bases). Material: PBMCs. The receptor was isolated from a woman aged 55-70 years in good health and CMV-seropositive. This CDR3 is CATSRGRGLLTYEQYF. The CDR3 DNA is TGTGCCACCAGCAGAGGGCGCGGACTGTTGACCTACGAGCAGTACTTC.